Reported below is one T cell receptor beta chain. The antigen remains undetermined. A single base separates this from a much larger clone, so it may be a read error. The germline CDR1 and CDR2 sequences are PRHDT and FYEKMQ (reference sequence). This CDR3 contains 14 residues. The data were obtained in a study of blood T cells in healthy people across ages. Study results and caveats: Conclusively comparing naive with antigen-experienced cells was impossible with unsorted PBMCs. Both higher diversity and more naive CD4+ cells marked long-lived donors when set against aged donors. Per million T cells, the diversity of TCR beta decreased roughly linearly as age advanced.

Combining a sample-barcoded 5' primer with a J-beta primer mix, a second PCR ran for roughly 7 to 12 cycles. Any given sample supplied a minimum of 2.5 million CDR3-containing paired-end reads. TCRdb passed the 5' RACE reads through MiXCR, listing each CDR3 protein once. Seen here are about 1.6 million distinct CDR3 sequences, roughly 32% observed once, and the top ten hold around 11%. The sample taken for sequencing was blood. The sequence was obtained from a woman aged 30 to 39 in good health. V usage is TRBV13 and J usage is TRBJ2-7; 8 bases are a match to TRBD1. CDR3 in DNA: TGTGCCAGCAGCTCACAGGGGGATTACTACGAGCGGTACTTC. Encoded protein: CASSSQGDYYERYF.